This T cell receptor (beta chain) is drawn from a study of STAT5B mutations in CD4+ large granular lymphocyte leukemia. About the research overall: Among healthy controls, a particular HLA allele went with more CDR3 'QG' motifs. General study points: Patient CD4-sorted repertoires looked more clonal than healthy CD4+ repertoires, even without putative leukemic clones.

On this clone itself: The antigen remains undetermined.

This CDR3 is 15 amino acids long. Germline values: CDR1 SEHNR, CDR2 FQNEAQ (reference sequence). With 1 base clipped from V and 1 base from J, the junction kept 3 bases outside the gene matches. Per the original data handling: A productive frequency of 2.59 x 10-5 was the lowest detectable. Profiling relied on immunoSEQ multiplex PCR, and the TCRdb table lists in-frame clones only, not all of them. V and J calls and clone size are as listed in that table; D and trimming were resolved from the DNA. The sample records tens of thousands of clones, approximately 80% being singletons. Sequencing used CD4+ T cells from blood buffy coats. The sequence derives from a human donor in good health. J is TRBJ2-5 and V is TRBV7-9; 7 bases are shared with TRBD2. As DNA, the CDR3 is TGTGCCAGCAGCTTAGTGGCTAGCGGCCAAGAGACCCAGTACTTC. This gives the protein CASSLVASGQETQYF. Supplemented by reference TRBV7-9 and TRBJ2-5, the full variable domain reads DTGVSQNPRHKITKRGQNVTFRCDPISEHNRLYWYRQTLGQGPEFLTYFQNEAQLEKSRLLSDRFSAERPKGSFSTLEIQRTEQGDSAMYLCASSLVASGQETQYFGPGTRLLVL.